This T cell receptor (beta chain) was sequenced during a study of identical twins. Study-wide results and limits: Beta out-of-frame sequences showed weaker excess twin sharing.

V was pared by 3 bases and J by 2 bases, with 17 bases between. Per germline, CDR1 SGDLS and CDR2 YYNGEE. This CDR3 is 16 amino acids long. Using its own MiXCR run on the 5' RACE reads, TCRdb lists one record per CDR3 protein. The sample includes 1.5 million to 2 million distinct CDR3 sequences, about 31% of them seen just once. All donors comprised healthy Caucasians. As for this clonotype: Its antigen remains unidentified.

Sequencing input: cord blood. The sequence was collected from a newborn girl in good health. The V call is TRBV9, the J call TRBJ2-5; the D gene could be TRBD1 or TRBD2 (5 bases each). CDR3 sequence: CASSATGPALQETQYF. The CDR3 DNA reads as TGTGCCAGCAGCGCCACGGGACCAGCGCTACAAGAGACCCAGTACTTC.